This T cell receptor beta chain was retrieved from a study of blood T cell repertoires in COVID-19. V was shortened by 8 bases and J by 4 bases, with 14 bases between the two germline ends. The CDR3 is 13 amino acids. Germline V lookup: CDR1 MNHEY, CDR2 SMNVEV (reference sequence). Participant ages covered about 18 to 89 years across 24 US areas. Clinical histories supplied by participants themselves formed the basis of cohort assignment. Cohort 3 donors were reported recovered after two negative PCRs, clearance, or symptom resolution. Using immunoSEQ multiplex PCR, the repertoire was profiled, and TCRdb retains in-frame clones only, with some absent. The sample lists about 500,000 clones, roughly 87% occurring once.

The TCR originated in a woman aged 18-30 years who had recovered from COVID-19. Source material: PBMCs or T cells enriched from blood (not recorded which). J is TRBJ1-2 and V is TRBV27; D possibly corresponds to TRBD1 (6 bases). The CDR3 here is CASRATGSYGYTF. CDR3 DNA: TGTGCCAGCCGGGCCACAGGGAGCTATGGCTACACCTTC.